This T cell receptor (beta chain) was recorded in a study of blood T cell repertoires in COVID-19. Study at large: Samples of COVID-19 (acute and convalescent) were obtained from the United States, Italy and Spain. Sample material is recorded as cDNA or gDNA derived from T cells, B-cell-depleted T cells, or PBMCs.

Authors' data handling: Nucleated cell counts were estimated from reference gene primer amplification. Repertoires were generated with immunoSEQ multiplex PCR, while TCRdb's copy carries only in-frame clones and drops some. Clone size and the V and J calls come from that table; the DNA yielded D and trimming. The sample has over 25,000 clones; 77% are singletons. Trimming pared 1 base from V and 2 bases from J, leaving 7 bases between. CDR1 is SGHNT, CDR2 YENEEA, per germline. CDR3 length: 14 amino acids. Material: peripheral blood. This TCR came from an elderly man with active or convalescent COVID-19. V gene TRBV11-3 combines with J gene TRBJ2-3, with unresolved D. The chain's CDR3 is CASSLGGDTDTQYF. In DNA form, the CDR3 reads TGTGCCAGCAGCTTAGGAGGAGACACAGATACGCAGTATTTT. Full variable domain (rest looked up from reference TRBV11-3 and TRBJ2-3): EAGVVQSPRYKIIEKKQPVAFWCNPISGHNTLYWYLQNLGQGPELLIRYENEEAVDDSQLPKDRFSAERLKGVDSTLKIQPAELGDSAVYLCASSLGGDTDTQYFGPGTRLTVL.